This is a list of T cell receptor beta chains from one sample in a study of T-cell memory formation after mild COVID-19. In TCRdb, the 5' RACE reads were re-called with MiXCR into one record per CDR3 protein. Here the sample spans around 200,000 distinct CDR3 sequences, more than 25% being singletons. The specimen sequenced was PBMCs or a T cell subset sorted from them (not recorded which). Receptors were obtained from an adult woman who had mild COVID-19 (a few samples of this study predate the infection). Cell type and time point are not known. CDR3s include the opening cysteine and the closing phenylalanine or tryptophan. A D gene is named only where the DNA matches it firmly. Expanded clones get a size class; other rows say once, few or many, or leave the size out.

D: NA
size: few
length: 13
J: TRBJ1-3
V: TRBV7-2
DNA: TGTGCCAGCAGCCCCGGGGGGCCGAACACCATATATTTT
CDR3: CASSPGGPNTIYF

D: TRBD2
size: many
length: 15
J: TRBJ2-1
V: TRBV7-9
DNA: TGTGCCAGCAGCTTGGGGACTAGCGGGAGTGATGAGCAGTTCTTC
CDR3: CASSLGTSGSDEQFF

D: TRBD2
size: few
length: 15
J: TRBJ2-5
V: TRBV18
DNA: TGTGCCAGCTCACCAGGGACTAGCTGGGCAGAGACCCAGTACTTC
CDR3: CASSPGTSWAETQYF

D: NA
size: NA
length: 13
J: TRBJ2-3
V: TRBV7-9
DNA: TGTGCCAGCAGCTTTGACAGCACAGATACGCAGTATTTT
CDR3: CASSFDSTDTQYF

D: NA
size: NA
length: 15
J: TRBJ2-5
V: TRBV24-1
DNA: TGTGCCACCAGTGATTTGATGGCAGGGAAAGAGACCCAGTACTTC
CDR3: CATSDLMAGKETQYF

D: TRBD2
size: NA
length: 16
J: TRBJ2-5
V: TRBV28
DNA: TGTGCCAGCAGTTACCCGGGACTAGCGGGGGAAGAGACCCAGTACTTC
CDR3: CASSYPGLAGEETQYF

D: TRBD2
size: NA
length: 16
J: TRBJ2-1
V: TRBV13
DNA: TGTGCCACCTCAGTCCGGGGGAGGGCCTCGAGCAATGAGCAGTTCTTC
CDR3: CATSVRGRASSNEQFF

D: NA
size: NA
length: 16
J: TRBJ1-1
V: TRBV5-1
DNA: TGCGCCAGCAGCCCGGCCGCCCAGGACATGAACACTGAAGCTTTCTTT
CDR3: CASSPAAQDMNTEAFF

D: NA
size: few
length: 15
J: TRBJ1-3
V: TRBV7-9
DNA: TGTGCCAGCAGCCTATCTCAGGAGAGAGGAAACACCATATATTTT
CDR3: CASSLSQERGNTIYF

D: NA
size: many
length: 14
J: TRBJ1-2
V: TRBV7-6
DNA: TGTGCCAGCAGCCCCCAAACAGCCAACTATGGCTACACCTTC
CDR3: CASSPQTANYGYTF

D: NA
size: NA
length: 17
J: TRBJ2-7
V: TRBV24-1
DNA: TGTGCCACCAGTGATTTCCAATCCCCGGGACCTCGAAACGAGCAGTACTTC
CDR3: CATSDFQSPGPRNEQYF

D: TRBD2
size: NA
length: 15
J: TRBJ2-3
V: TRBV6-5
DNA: TGTGCCAGCAGCTATGTGGCGGGAGGCTCAGATACGCAGTATTTT
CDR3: CASSYVAGGSDTQYF

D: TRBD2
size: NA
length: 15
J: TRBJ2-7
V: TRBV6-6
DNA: TGTGCCAGCAGGGGTTCTAGCGGGCCCTCCTACGAGCAGTACTTC
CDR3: CASRGSSGPSYEQYF

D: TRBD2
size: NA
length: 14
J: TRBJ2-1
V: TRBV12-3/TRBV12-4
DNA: TGTGCCAGCAGTCGAGCGGGAGCAAGGAATGAGCAGTTCTTC
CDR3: CASSRAGARNEQFF

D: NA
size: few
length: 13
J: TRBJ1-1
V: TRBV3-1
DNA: TGTGCCAGCAGCCAGCGGAGGGAAACTGAAGCTTTCTTT
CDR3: CASSQRRETEAFF

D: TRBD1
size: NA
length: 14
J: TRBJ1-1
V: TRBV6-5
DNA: TGTGCCAGCACAGTTGGGACAGGGGGCACTGAAGCTTTCTTT
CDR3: CASTVGTGGTEAFF

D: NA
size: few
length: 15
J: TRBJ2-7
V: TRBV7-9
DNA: TGTGCCAGCAGCCTGACAGGAACGAAAGCCTACGAGCAGTACTTC
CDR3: CASSLTGTKAYEQYF

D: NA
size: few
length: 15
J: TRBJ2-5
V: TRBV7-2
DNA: TGTGCCAGCAGCCGGAAGGGGGATGCTGGAAAGACCCAGTACTTC
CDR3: CASSRKGDAGKTQYF

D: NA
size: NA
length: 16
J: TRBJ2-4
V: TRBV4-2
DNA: TGTGCCAGCAGCCAAGATAGGACGGGAGCCAAAAACATTCAGTACTTC
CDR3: CASSQDRTGAKNIQYF

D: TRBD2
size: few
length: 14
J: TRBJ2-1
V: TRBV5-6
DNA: TGTGCCAGCAGCTTGGCGGGACTAGCTGATGAGCAGTTCTTC
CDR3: CASSLAGLADEQFF

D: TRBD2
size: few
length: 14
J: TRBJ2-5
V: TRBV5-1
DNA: TGCGCCAGCAGCTTGTTCGGGGGGCAAGAGACCCAGTACTTC
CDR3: CASSLFGGQETQYF

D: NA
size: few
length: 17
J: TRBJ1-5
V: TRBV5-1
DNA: TGCGCCAGCAGCTTGGAACAGGGAGGCCATGACAATCAGCCCCAGCATTTT
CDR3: CASSLEQGGHDNQPQHF

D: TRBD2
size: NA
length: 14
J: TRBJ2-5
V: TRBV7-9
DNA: TGTGCCAGCAGCTTGAACGCGGGAGGTGAGACCCAGTACTTC
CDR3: CASSLNAGGETQYF

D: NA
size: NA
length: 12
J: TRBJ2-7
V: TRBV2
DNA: TGTGCCAGCAGTGAAGCGTTAACGGGATTGATCTTC
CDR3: CASSEALTGLIF

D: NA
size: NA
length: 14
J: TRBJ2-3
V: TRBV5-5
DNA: TGTGCCAGCAGCTGGGGGCGGCCCACAGATACGCAGTATTTT
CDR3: CASSWGRPTDTQYF

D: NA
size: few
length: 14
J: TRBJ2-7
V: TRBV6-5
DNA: TGTGCCAGCAGTTACGAGTTCCCGAACTACGAGCAGTACTTC
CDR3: CASSYEFPNYEQYF

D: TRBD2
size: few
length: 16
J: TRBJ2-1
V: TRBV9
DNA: TGTGCCAGCAGCGGACCTAGCGGGGACTCCTACAATGAGCAGTTCTTC
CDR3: CASSGPSGDSYNEQFF

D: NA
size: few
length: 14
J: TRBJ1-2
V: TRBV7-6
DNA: TGTGCCAGCAGCTTTCCCCCACAAAACTATGGCTACACCTTC
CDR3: CASSFPPQNYGYTF

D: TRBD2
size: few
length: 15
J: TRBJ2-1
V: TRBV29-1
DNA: TGCAGCGTCCGTTCTAGCGGCCCAACCTACAATGAGCAGTTCTTC
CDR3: CSVRSSGPTYNEQFF

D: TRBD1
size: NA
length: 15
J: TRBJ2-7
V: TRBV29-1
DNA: TGCAGCGTTACCACCGGGACAGGGAATTTCTACGAGCAGTACTTC
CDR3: CSVTTGTGNFYEQYF

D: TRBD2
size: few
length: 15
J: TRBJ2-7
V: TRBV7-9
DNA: TGTGCCAGCAGCCATACTAGCGGGAGAACCTACGAGCAGTACTTC
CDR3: CASSHTSGRTYEQYF

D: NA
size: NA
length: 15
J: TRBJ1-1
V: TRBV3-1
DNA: TGTGCCAGCAGCCCACCGGACAGAGGGGGGTCTGAAGCTTTCTTT
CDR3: CASSPPDRGGSEAFF

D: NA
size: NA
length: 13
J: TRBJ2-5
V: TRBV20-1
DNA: TGCAGTGCTCCCCTGACCGGAGGAGAGACCCAGTACTTC
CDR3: CSAPLTGGETQYF

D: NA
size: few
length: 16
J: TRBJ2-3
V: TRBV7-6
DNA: TGTGCCAGCAGCCCTGTCGGGTCACCTAGCACAGATACGCAGTATTTT
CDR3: CASSPVGSPSTDTQYF

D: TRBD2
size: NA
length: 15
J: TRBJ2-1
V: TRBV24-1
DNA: TGTGCCACCAGTGATCTAGCGGGAACTTACAATGAGCAGTTCTTC
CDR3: CATSDLAGTYNEQFF

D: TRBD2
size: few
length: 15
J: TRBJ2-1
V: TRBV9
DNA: TGTGCCAGCAGCGTCAGCGGGAGTTTTGGGAATGAGCAGTTCTTC
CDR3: CASSVSGSFGNEQFF

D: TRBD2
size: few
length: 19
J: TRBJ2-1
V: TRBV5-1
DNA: TGCGCCAGCAGCCCTCGGACTAGCGGGAGACTAAGCTCCTACAATGAGCAGTTCTTC
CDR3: CASSPRTSGRLSSYNEQFF

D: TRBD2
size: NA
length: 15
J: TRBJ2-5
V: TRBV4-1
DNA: TGCGCCAGCAGCCAGCACGGGACTAGCCAAGAGACCCAGTACTTC
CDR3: CASSQHGTSQETQYF

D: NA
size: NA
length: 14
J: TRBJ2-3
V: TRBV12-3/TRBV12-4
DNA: TGTGCCAGCAGTTTTGTAGCGGGCACAGATACGCAGTATTTT
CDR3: CASSFVAGTDTQYF

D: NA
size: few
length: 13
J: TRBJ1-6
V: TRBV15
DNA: TGTGCCACCAGCAGAGAAAGGGTTTCACCCCTCCACTTT
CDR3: CATSRERVSPLHF

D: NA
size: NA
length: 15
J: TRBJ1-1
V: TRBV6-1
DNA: TGTGCCAGCAGTGAACGTCGAACGAGGGACACTGAAGCTTTCTTT
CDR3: CASSERRTRDTEAFF

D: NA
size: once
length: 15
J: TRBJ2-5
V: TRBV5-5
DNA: TGTGCCAGCAGCTTGTACCAGGGGATCCAAGAGACCCAGTACTTC
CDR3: CASSLYQGIQETQYF

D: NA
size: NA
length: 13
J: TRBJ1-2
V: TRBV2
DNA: TGTGCCAGCAGTGCTCTGACTAACTATGGCTACACCTTC
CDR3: CASSALTNYGYTF

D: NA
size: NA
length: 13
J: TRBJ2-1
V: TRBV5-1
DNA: TGCGCCAGCAGCTTCCCAGGGCGGAATGAGCAGTTCTTC
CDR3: CASSFPGRNEQFF

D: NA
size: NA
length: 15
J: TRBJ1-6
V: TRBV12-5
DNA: TGTGCTAGTGCATTCGACCGCGAAGCTAATTCACCCCTCCACTTT
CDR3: CASAFDREANSPLHF

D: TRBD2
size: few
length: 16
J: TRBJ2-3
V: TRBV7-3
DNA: TGTGCCAGCAGCCGAGGACTAGCGGGAGTGTCAGATACGCAGTATTTT
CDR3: CASSRGLAGVSDTQYF

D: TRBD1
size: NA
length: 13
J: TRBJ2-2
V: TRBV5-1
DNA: TGCGCCAGCAGACCGACAGGGGCCGGGGAGCTGTTTTTT
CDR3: CASRPTGAGELFF

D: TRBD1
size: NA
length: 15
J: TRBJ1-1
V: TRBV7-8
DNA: TGTGCCAGCAGCATATACAGGGGTCCTTGGACTGAAGCTTTCTTT
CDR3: CASSIYRGPWTEAFF

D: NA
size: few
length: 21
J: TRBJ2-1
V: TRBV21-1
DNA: TGTGCCAGCAGCTGTCAGGGGGCCAGACTAGCGGGGCTTTTCTCCTACAATGAGCAGTTCTTC
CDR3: CASSCQGARLAGLFSYNEQFF

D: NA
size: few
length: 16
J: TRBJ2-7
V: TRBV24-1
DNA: TGTGCCACCAGTGATACCGGGCCCACGGGTATTTCCGAGCAGTACTTC
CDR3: CATSDTGPTGISEQYF

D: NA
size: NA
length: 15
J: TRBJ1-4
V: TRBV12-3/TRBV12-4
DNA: TGTGCCAGCAGTTTAGGAGGGACCACTAATGAAAAACTGTTTTTT
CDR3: CASSLGGTTNEKLFF

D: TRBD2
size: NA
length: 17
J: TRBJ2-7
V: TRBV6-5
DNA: TGTGCCAGCAGTTCCCTGGGACTAGCGGGGGGGGCCTACGAGCAGTACTTC
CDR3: CASSSLGLAGGAYEQYF

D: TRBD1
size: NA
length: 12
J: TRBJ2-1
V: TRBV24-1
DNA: TGTGCCACCAAGGGGGCGCTTAATGAGCAGTTCTTC
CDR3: CATKGALNEQFF

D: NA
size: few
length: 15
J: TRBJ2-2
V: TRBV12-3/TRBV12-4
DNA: TGTGCCAGCACCCTAGGAGGGGGGACCACCGGGGAGCTGTTTTTT
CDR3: CASTLGGGTTGELFF